These 17 T cell receptor beta chains came from one sample sequenced in a study of cytomegalovirus exposure and HLA in healthy donors. The primer mix had 60 Vbeta and 13 Jbeta primers. Clones were sequenced by immunoSEQ multiplex PCR, and TCRdb holds only the in-frame ones, with some missing. The sample lists 100,000 to 150,000 clones; around 80% were seen once. Source material: PBMCs. The receptors here all came from a man under 40 in good health and CMV-seronegative.

The chain recombines TRBV6-1 with TRBJ1-2, with 8 bases fitting TRBD1. Unmatched junction bases numbered 8, after V lost 2 bases and J lost 3 bases. The CDR3 has 16 amino acids. Germline V CDR1 and CDR2: MNHNS, SASEGT. In DNA form, the CDR3 reads TGTGCCAGCAGTGAATACGGCAGGGGGCGCGACTATGGCTACACCTTC. It specifies CASSEYGRGRDYGYTF.

This chain connects TRBV4-3 to TRBJ2-7, with TRBD1 matching 7 bases. The CDR3 has 17 amino acids. The ends lost 3 bases at V and 0 bases at J; junction bases unmatched: 11. Germline loops: CDR1 LGHNA, CDR2 YSLEER. In DNA form, the CDR3 reads TGCGCCAGCAGCCAGGGCCTTTCGACAGGGACCTCCTACGAGCAGTACTTC. This sequence encodes CASSQGLSTGTSYEQYF.

The gene calls are TRBV28 and TRBJ2-1; 8 nucleotides line up with TRBD1. Germline CDR1 is MDHEN and CDR2 is SYDVKM. The CDR3 covers 17 residues. After removal of 0 bases from V and 4 bases from J, the junction contained 8 bases not matched to a gene. CDR3 DNA sequence: TGTGCCAGCAGTTTATGTTGCGACAGGGGTTTTTACAATGAGCAGTTCTTC. This sequence encodes CASSLCCDRGFYNEQFF.

The chain is built from TRBV5-1 and TRBJ2-5; weak D call: TRBD1 (6 bases). With 1 base removed from V and 2 bases from J, the gap between germline ends came to 9 bases. The V gene's germline CDR1 is SGHRS and CDR2 YFSETQ. The CDR3 sequence is 14 residues long. The DNA for the CDR3 is TGCGCCAGCAGCTTGACAGGGAGTCAAGAGACCCAGTACTTC. Translating gives CASSLTGSQETQYF.

This clone was detected a few times. This chain links TRBV5-6 with TRBJ1-4; TRBD1 matches at 7 bases. CDR1 is SGHDT, CDR2 YYEEEE, per germline. Trimming took 4 bases from V and 0 from J; bases not matched to a gene: 9. This CDR3 is 17 amino acids long. The CDR3 spells CASSRRGQQTTNEKLFF. CDR3 nucleotide sequence: TGTGCCAGCAGCCGGAGGGGACAGCAGACAACTAATGAAAAACTGTTTTTT.

This rearrangement joins TRBV30 to TRBJ1-5, with 8 positions matching TRBD1. Germline V CDR1 and CDR2: GTSNPN, SVGIG (reference sequence). The J segment lost 7 bases and the V segment lost 0 bases, leaving 8 bases of the junction unmatched. CDR3 length: 15 amino acids. The CDR3 DNA reads as TGTGCCTGGAGTGTTATCAGGGGGCAGGGACAGCCCCAGCATTTT. The encoded protein is CAWSVIRGQGQPQHF.

This clone has ten or more counts. The chain joins TRBV6-1 to TRBJ1-1; the match to TRBD1 covers 9 bases. J gave up 1 base and V 3 bases, and 0 bases lay outside the gene matches. Germline CDR1 is MNHNS and CDR2 is SASEGT. The CDR3 has 14 residues. Here the CDR3 reads CASSEGQGNTEAFF. DNA of the CDR3: TGTGCCAGCAGTGAGGGACAGGGGAACACTGAAGCTTTCTTT.

This chain joins TRBV18 and TRBJ1-2; a possible D gene is TRBD1 (6 bases). With 3 bases removed from V and 7 bases from J, the gap between germline ends came to 12 bases. Germline CDR1 reads KGHSH; CDR2 reads LQKENI. This CDR3 has 13 residues. As DNA, the CDR3 is TGTGCCAGCTCACCGGGGGCCGATGGTGGCTACACCTTC. Protein product: CASSPGADGGYTF.

CDR3 sequence: CASSRDSLNTEAFF. The CDR3 nucleotides read TGTGCCAGCAGTAGGGACAGCTTGAACACTGAAGCTTTCTTT. V is TRBV2 and J is TRBJ1-1; 7 nucleotides match TRBD1. From germline, CDR1 is SNHLY and CDR2 FYNNEI. This CDR3 has 14 amino acids. V gave up 5 bases and J gave up 0 bases; unmatched junction bases: 3. Full variable domain (missing parts from reference TRBV2 and TRBJ1-1): EPEVTQTPSHQVTQMGQEVILRCVPISNHLYFYWYRQILGQKVEFLVSFYNNEISEKSEIFDDQFSVERPDGSNFTLKIRSTKLEDSAMYFCASSRDSLNTEAFFGQGTRLTVV.

There are a few counts of this clone. Here the CDR3 reads CAWSELNYGYTF. The CDR3 DNA reads TGTGCCTGGAGTGAACTGAACTATGGCTACACCTTC. The rearrangement joins TRBV30 to TRBJ1-2, with D hard to call. The CDR3 is made up of 12 amino acids. With 1 base removed from V and 2 bases from J, the gap between germline ends came to 5 bases. The V gene's germline CDR1 is GTSNPN and CDR2 SVGIG (reference sequence).

This chain links TRBV4-1 with TRBJ1-1; D perhaps matches TRBD1 (6 bases). Germline V lookup: CDR1 MGHRA, CDR2 YSYEKL. V shed 4 bases and J shed 2 bases, with 17 bases lying between them. This CDR3 has 16 residues. The CDR3 DNA is TGCGCCAGCAGCCCGGGTCCGGGACAAGCTAACACTGAAGCTTTCTTT. Its translation: CASSPGPGQANTEAFF.

Concerning this clone itself: Other nucleotide sequences in the sample specify the same CDR3. The gene calls are TRBV19 and TRBJ1-1, with unresolved D. The V end was cut by 5 bases, the J end by 4 bases, with 8 bases between. Looked up from germline, CDR1 is LNHDA and CDR2 is SQIVND (reference sequence). The length of the CDR3 is 12 residues. For the CDR3, the DNA is TGTGCCAGTAGTTCGGGAGGCACTGAAGCTTTCTTT. Translating it yields CASSSGGTEAFF.

The genes are TRBV2 and TRBJ2-5, with D perhaps TRBD2 (7 bases). Germline V lookup: CDR1 SNHLY, CDR2 FYNNEI. Trimming pared 5 bases from V and 1 base from J, leaving 14 bases between. CDR3 size: 15 residues. The CDR3 sequence: CASSFQRGAQETQYF. Here the CDR3 DNA reads TGTGCCAGCAGTTTTCAACGGGGGGCCCAAGAGACCCAGTACTTC.

The CDR3 reads CASSLGTENTDTQYF. DNA for the CDR3: TGTGCCAGCAGCTTAGGGACAGAGAACACAGATACGCAGTATTTT. The chain carries TRBV7-6 and TRBJ2-3, with D possibly matching TRBD1 (6 bases). This CDR3 is 15 amino acids long. Germline-derived CDR1 and CDR2 are SGHVS and FNYEAQ. Trimming shortened V by 1 base and J by 2 bases, and 10 bases separated the two germline ends.

The CDR3 loop is CSVQSGASGSHEQFF. In DNA form, the CDR3 reads TGCAGCGTTCAATCAGGGGCTAGCGGGAGTCATGAGCAGTTCTTC. V is TRBV29-1 and J is TRBJ2-1; 10 bases line up with TRBD2. The CDR3 has 15 residues. Looked up from germline, CDR1 is SQVTM and CDR2 is ANQGSEA. With V trimmed by 5 bases and J by 8 bases, 12 bases remained unmatched.

The chain has TRBV27 and TRBJ1-3, with D possibly being TRBD1 (6 bases). Per germline, CDR1 MNHEY and CDR2 SMNVEV (reference sequence). V was pared by 6 bases and J by 2 bases, with 17 bases between. The CDR3 has 16 residues. This CDR3 is CASRGQRTGTGNTIYF. Written as DNA, the CDR3 is TGTGCCAGCAGAGGACAGCGAACTGGGACTGGAAACACCATATATTTT.

V gene TRBV23-1 combines with J gene TRBJ1-5; possibly TRBD1 for D (6 bases). TRBV23-1 is an ORF, with its function uncertain. CDR3 length equals 19 residues. V was shortened by 0 bases and J by 1 base, with 19 bases between the two germline ends. The CDR3 DNA reads as TGCGCCAGCAGTCAATCGACAGGACGGACGTGTGGAAGCAATCAGCCCCAGCATTTT. This encodes CASSQSTGRTCGSNQPQHF.